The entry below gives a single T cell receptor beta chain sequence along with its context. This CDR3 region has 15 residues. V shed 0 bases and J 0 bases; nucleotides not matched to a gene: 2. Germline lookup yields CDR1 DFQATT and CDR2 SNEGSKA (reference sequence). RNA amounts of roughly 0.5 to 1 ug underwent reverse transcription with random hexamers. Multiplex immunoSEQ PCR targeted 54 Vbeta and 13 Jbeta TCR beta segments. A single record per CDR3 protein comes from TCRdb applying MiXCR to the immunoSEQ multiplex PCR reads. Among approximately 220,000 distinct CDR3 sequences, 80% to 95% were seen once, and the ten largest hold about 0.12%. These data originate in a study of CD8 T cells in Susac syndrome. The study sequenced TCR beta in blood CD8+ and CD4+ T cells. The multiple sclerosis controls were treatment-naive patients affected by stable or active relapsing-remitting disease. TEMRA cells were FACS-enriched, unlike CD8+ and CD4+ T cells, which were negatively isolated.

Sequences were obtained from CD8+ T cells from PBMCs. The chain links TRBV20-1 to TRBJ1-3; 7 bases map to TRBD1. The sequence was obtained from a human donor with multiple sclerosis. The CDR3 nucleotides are TGCAGTGCTAGAGAGACAGGGATCTCTGGAAACACCATATATTTT. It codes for CSARETGISGNTIYF.